These 3 T cell receptor beta chains were all obtained from the same sample, sequenced in a study of HIV-infected patients and healthy controls. TCRdb re-analysed the 5' RACE reads in MiXCR, keeping a single row per CDR3 protein. The top ten hold around 1.4% of the sample, which has roughly 68,000 distinct CDR3 sequences, about a fifth seen once. Sequencing was done on a sample of CD4+ T cells from blood. The receptors originated from a human donor in good health.

In this sample, this clonotype turned up many times. The rearrangement links TRBV20-1 to TRBJ1-4; TRBD1 matches at 7 bases. In germline, CDR1 is DFQATT, CDR2 SNEGSKA (reference sequence). The trim removed 6 bases at V and 7 bases at J, leaving 2 bases unmatched. The CDR3 consists of 11 residues. Written as DNA, the CDR3 is TGCAGTGCCAACAGGGGTGAAAAACTGTTTTTT. It encodes CSANRGEKLFF.

This clonotype appeared a few times. The V and J genes are TRBV12-3 or TRBV12-4 and TRBJ1-4; TRBD1 aligns across 7 bases. This CDR3 is built from 15 residues. The V segment lost 5 bases and the J segment 7 bases; nucleotides outside the gene matches: 10. The CDR3 nucleotides read TGTGCCAGCAGTCGTAGGGACAGACGTATTGAAAAACTGTTTTTT. Its protein product is CASSRRDRRIEKLFF.

This rearrangement joins TRBV20-1 to TRBJ1-1; D not resolved. The CDR3 consists of 11 residues. Germline-derived CDR1 and CDR2 are DFQATT and SNEGSKA (reference sequence). With 4 bases removed from V and 8 bases from J, the gap between germline ends came to 11 bases. The CDR3, as DNA: TGCAGTGCTAAAAGGACTGGGGAAGCTTTCTTT. Amino acids: CSAKRTGEAFF.